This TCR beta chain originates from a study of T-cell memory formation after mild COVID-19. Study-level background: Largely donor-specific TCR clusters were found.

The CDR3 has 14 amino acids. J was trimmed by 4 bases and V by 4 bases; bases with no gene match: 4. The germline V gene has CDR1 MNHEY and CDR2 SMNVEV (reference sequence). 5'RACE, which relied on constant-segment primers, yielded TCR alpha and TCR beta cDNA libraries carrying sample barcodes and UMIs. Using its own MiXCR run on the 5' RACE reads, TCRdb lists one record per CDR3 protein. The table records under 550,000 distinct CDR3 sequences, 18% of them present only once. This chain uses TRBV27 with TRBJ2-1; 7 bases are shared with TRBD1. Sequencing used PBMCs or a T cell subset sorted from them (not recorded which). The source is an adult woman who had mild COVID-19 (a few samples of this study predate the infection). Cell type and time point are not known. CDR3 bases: TGTGCCAGCAGTTCTTGGGACAGTTACAATGAGCAGTTCTTC. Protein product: CASSSWDSYNEQFF.